These T cell receptor beta chains were read from a single sample in a study of T cells in Graves' hyperthyroidism and ophthalmopathy. From the multiplex PCR reads, TCRdb called clonotypes with MiXCR, one entry per CDR3 protein. The sample shows fewer than 550,000 distinct CDR3 sequences, 15% to 19% of them seen only once. The sample comprised blood. The receptors shown here come from a woman aged 18-29 years with Graves' hyperthyroidism. The CDR3 runs from the conserved cysteine through the conserved F or W.

>TRBV20-1|TRBJ2-7
CSARERYPEQYF
>TRBV6-4|TRBJ1-4
CASRTGRQRETNEKLFF
>TRBV4-3|TRBJ2-1
CASSSGVGNEQFF
>TRBV12-3/TRBV12-4|TRBJ2-7
CASSLYMGDEQYF
>TRBV12-5|TRBJ1-1
CASGLGQGMAFF
>TRBV6-2/TRBV6-3|TRBJ2-5
CASSGASGRARETQYF
>TRBV2|TRBJ2-1
CASSDPQGLAGGRNEQFF
>TRBV28|TRBJ1-3
CASSFSISGNTIYF
>TRBV4-3|TRBJ2-1
CASSQGTSGGAWYNEQFF
>TRBV7-9|TRBJ2-1
CASMMRGGYNEQFF
>TRBV6-5|TRBJ2-7
CASSYGLGFSSYEQYF
>TRBV25-1|TRBJ1-2
CASSESRDGYGYTF
>TRBV15|TRBJ2-3
CATSVRDVGTDTQYF
>TRBV2|TRBJ2-5
CASSDIVAGLGGETQYF
>TRBV4-3|TRBJ1-2
CASSQGFDYGYTF
>TRBV7-2|TRBJ2-5
CASVGILETQYF
>TRBV6-1|TRBJ2-5
CASPYESGTGTLEETQYF
>TRBV12-3/TRBV12-4|TRBJ2-5
CASSFNSYPETQYF
>TRBV28|TRBJ2-2
CASNQGSRELFF
>TRBV12-3/TRBV12-4|TRBJ1-6
CASILSLGLTNSPLHF
>TRBV5-1|TRBJ2-7
CASSLATMGSYEQYF
>TRBV7-8|TRBJ2-5
CASSRTGVETQYF
>TRBV4-2|TRBJ2-3
CASSQEGDTDTQYF
>TRBV6-8|TRBJ2-2
CASSPFSSTWELFF
>TRBV18|TRBJ1-2
CASSPTGGTAVGYTF
>TRBV7-3|TRBJ2-1
CASSTGTSGNEQFF
>TRBV20-1|TRBJ1-1
CSARLTGGMNTEAFF
>TRBV18|TRBJ1-2
CASSPADYGYTF
>TRBV4-1|TRBJ2-7
CASSQRQGANYEQYF
>TRBV20-1|TRBJ2-3
CSVESAPSRFTDTQYF
>TRBV7-9|TRBJ1-2
CASSLGQEIYGYTF
>TRBV19|TRBJ2-3
CASRKRDSGPTDTQYF